The T cell receptor beta chain described here comes from a study of T cells in Graves' hyperthyroidism and ophthalmopathy. The study, taken as a whole, reports: Most thyroid clonotypes expanded above 0.001 were also detected in blood. A median about 7 months before onset, the model predicted ophthalmopathy.

Turning to this clonotype: Antigen unknown.

Each patient was aged 18 to 65 and had newly diagnosed hyperthyroidism of under 2 months' duration. Amplified TCR beta CDR3 regions came from RNA transcripts. When the TCR CDR3 underwent first-round RT-PCR, the HTBI primer set was used. Each CDR3 protein gets one entry after TCRdb re-called the multiplex PCR reads with MiXCR. The sample records roughly 840,000 distinct CDR3 sequences, 35% to 45% being singletons. Trimming at V came to 6 bases and at J to 7 bases, leaving 7 bases not matched to a gene. Looked up from germline, CDR1 is LNHDA and CDR2 is SQIVND (reference sequence). This CDR3 has 13 residues.

The TCR originated in a man between 18 and 35 years old with Graves' hyperthyroidism. The source material was blood. The J gene is TRBJ1-2, the V gene TRBV19, with TRBD1 matching over 8 bases. CDR3 coding DNA: TGTGCCAGTAGCTCACAGGGGGAAGGTGGCTACACCTTC. This encodes CASSSQGEGGYTF.